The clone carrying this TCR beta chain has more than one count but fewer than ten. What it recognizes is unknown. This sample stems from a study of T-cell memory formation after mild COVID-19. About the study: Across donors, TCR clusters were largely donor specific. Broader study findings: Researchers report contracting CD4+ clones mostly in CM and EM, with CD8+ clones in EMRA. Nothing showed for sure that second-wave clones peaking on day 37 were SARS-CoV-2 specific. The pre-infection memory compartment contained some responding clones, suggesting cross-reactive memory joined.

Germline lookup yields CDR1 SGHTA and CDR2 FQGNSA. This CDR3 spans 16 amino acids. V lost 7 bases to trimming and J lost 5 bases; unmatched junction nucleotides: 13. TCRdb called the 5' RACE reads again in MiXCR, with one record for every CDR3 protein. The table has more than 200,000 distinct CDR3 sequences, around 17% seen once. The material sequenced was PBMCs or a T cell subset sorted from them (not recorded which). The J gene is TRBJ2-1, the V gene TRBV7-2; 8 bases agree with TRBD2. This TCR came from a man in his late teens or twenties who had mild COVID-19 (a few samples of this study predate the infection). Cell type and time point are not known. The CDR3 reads CASTPWRGEQNNEQFF. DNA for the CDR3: TGTGCCAGCACCCCGTGGCGGGGGGAGCAAAACAATGAGCAGTTCTTC.